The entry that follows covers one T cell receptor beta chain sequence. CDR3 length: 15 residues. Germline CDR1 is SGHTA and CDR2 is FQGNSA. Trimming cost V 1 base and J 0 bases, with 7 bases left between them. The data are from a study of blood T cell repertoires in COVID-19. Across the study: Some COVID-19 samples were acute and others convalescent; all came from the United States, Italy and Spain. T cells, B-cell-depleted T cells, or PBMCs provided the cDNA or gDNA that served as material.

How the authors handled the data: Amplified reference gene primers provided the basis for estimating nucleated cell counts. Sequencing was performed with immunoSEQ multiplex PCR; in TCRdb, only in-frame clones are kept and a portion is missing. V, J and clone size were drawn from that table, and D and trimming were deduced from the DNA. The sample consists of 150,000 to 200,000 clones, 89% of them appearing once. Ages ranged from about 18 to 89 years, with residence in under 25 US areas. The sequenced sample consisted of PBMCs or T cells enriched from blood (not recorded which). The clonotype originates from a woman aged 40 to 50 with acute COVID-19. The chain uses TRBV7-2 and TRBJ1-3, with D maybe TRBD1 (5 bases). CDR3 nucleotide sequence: TGTGCCAGCAGCTTAGTAAGGGGCTCTGGAAACACCATATATTTT. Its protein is CASSLVRGSGNTIYF.